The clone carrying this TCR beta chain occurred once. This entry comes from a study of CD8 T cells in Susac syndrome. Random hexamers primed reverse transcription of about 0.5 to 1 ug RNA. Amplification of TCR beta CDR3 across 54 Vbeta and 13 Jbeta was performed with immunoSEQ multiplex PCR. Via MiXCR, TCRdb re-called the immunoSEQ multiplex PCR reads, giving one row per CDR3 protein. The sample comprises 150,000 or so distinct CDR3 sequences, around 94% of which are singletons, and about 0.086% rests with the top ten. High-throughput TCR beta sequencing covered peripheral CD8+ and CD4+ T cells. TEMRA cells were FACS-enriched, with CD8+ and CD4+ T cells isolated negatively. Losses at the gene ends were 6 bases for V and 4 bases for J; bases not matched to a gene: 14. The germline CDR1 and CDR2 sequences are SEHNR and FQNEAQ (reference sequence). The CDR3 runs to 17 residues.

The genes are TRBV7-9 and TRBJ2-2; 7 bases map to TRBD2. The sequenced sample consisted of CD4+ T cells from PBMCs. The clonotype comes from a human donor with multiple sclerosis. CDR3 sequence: CASRLPPRLAVTGELFF. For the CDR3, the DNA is TGTGCCAGCAGGTTACCTCCGAGACTAGCTGTCACCGGGGAGCTGTTTTTT.